Listed below are T cell receptor beta chains from one sample, sequenced in a study of cytomegalovirus exposure and HLA in healthy donors. Profiled with immunoSEQ multiplex PCR; TCRdb holds only in-frame clones, not every one. The sample consists of 150,000 or so clones, under 85% of them appearing once. Material: PBMCs. The receptor source for this set is a man between 18 and 35 years old in good health and CMV-seronegative. Each CDR3 is given with its conserved first and last residue. Each record gives: J gene, V gene, clone size, D gene, CDR3 protein, CDR3 DNA. D genes are given only for firm matches. Clone size, where shown, is once, few, many, or a class for clones that have expanded.

>TRBJ1-1|TRBV5-1|.|TRBD1
CASSQDRVGGTEAFF
TGCGCCAGCAGCCAGGACAGGGTCGGAGGCACTGAAGCTTTCTTT
>TRBJ1-1|TRBV29-1|.|.
CSVEGQENTEAFF
TGCAGCGTTGAAGGACAGGAGAACACTGAAGCCTTCTTT
>TRBJ1-1|TRBV2|few|.
CASISVPIQLEAFF
TGTGCCAGCATTTCGGTACCCATCCAACTGGAAGCTTTCTTT
>TRBJ2-6|TRBV7-2|.|.
CASSPGTTGANGLTF
TGTGCCAGCAGCCCCGGGACAACCGGGGCCAACGGCCTGACTTTC
>TRBJ2-6|TRBV7-8|.|TRBD1
CASSPPSGQGSGANVLTF
TGTGCCAGCAGCCCCCCCTCCGGACAGGGATCGGGGGCCAACGTCCTGACTTTC
>TRBJ1-2|TRBV10-3|.|.
CAISESDSALYGYTF
TGTGCCATCAGTGAGTCAGACAGTGCCCTCTATGGCTACACCTTC
>TRBJ2-3|TRBV9|.|TRBD2
CASSVGLAATDTQYF
TGTGCCAGCAGCGTAGGACTAGCGGCTACAGATACGCAGTATTTT
>TRBJ1-5|TRBV7-2|few|.
CASSNWGESNQPQHF
TGTGCCAGCAGCAATTGGGGGGAGAGCAATCAGCCCCAGCATTTT
>TRBJ2-7|TRBV13|.|.
CASSLVSGREQYF
TGTGCCAGCAGCTTAGTGTCGGGTCGGGAGCAGTACTTC
>TRBJ1-1|TRBV27|once|.
CASSLGGWTEAFF
TGTGCCAGCAGTTTGGGGGGTTGGACTGAAGCTTTCTTT
>TRBJ1-2|TRBV5-8|once|TRBD1
CASSRGQGYGYTF
TGTGCCAGCAGCCGGGGACAGGGCTATGGCTACACCTTC
>TRBJ1-4|TRBV28|.|.
CASSLTAAGNEKLFF
TGTGCCAGCAGTTTAACTGCGGCGGGAAATGAAAAACTGTTTTTT
>TRBJ2-2|TRBV2|few|TRBD2
CASSPRGGLLTGELFF
TGTGCCAGCAGTCCACGGGGGGGCCTTTTGACCGGGGAGCTGTTTTTT
>TRBJ2-5|TRBV10-3|.|.
CAISDRETQYF
TGTGCCATCAGTGATAGAGAGACCCAGTACTTC
>TRBJ1-2|TRBV9|.|.
CASSVADAQGYGYTF
TGTGCCAGCAGCGTAGCCGACGCGCAGGGATATGGCTACACCTTC
>TRBJ2-7|TRBV30|.|TRBD1
CAWNRGPYEQYF
TGTGCCTGGAACAGGGGACCCTACGAGCAGTACTTC
>TRBJ2-3|TRBV5-6|.|.
CASSLDRASTDTQYF
TGTGCCAGCAGCTTGGACAGGGCGAGCACAGATACGCAGTATTTT
>TRBJ2-3|TRBV9|.|TRBD1
CASSASFAFGTGADTQYF
TGTGCCAGCAGCGCCTCCTTCGCCTTTGGGACAGGGGCAGATACGCAGTATTTT
>TRBJ1-3|TRBV11-2|.|TRBD1
CASRRIRGRSGNTIYF
TGTGCCAGCAGGAGAATAAGGGGGCGAAGTGGAAACACCATATATTTT
>TRBJ1-6|TRBV19|.|.
CASTPTGRNSYNSPLHF
TGTGCCAGTACCCCTACGGGAAGAAACTCCTATAATTCACCCCTCCACTTT
>TRBJ2-2|TRBV7-3|.|.
CASSLTLTGELFF
TGTGCCAGCAGCTTAACTTTAACCGGGGAGCTGTTTTTT
>TRBJ2-1|TRBV5-4|.|TRBD1
CASSGGTGINLGNEQFF
TGTGCCAGCAGCGGGGGGACAGGGATCAATTTGGGCAATGAGCAGTTCTTC
>TRBJ1-4|TRBV28|.|.
CASSLRQFSEKLFF
TGTGCCAGCAGTTTGAGACAGTTTAGTGAAAAACTGTTTTTT
>TRBJ1-1|TRBV5-4|.|.
CASSSPGGGTEAFF
TGTGCCAGCAGCTCCCCGGGGGGGGGCACTGAAGCTTTCTTT
>TRBJ2-2|TRBV11-2|once|TRBD2
CASSLANLLAGAGTGELFF
TGTGCCAGCAGCTTAGCGAACTTACTAGCGGGGGCGGGCACCGGGGAGCTGTTTTTT
>TRBJ1-1|TRBV6-6|.|.
CASSYSNGNTEAFF
TGTGCCAGCAGTTACTCGAACGGGAACACTGAAGCTTTCTTT
>TRBJ2-7|TRBV18|.|TRBD1
CASSPQRQGGEQYF
TGTGCCAGCTCACCCCAACGACAGGGCGGCGAGCAGTACTTC
>TRBJ1-1|TRBV18|.|TRBD1
CASSRGQAGTEAFF
TGTGCCAGCTCACGCGGACAGGCGGGAACTGAAGCTTTCTTT
>TRBJ2-3|TRBV11-3|.|.
CASSLRISGTSTDTQYF
TGTGCCAGCAGCTTACGTATCAGCGGAACTAGCACAGATACGCAGTATTTT
>TRBJ2-2|TRBV19|.|.
CASSVGLYTGELFF
TGTGCCAGTAGTGTGGGACTGTACACCGGGGAGCTGTTTTTT
>TRBJ2-2|TRBV5-6|.|TRBD1
CASSLGQDWNTGELFF
TGTGCCAGCAGCCTTGGACAGGATTGGAACACCGGGGAGCTGTTTTTT
>TRBJ1-1|TRBV7-2|.|.
CASSLRENTEAFF
TGTGCCAGCAGCTTACGGGAGAACACTGAAGCTTTCTTT
>TRBJ2-6|TRBV4-1|.|.
CASSQEPTETGANGLTF
TGCGCCAGCAGCCAAGAGCCGACAGAGACTGGGGCCAACGGCCTGACTTTC
>TRBJ2-7|TRBV5-1|.|TRBD1
CASSASTGLYEQYF
TGCGCCAGCAGCGCATCGACAGGGTTGTACGAGCAGTACTTC
>TRBJ1-3|TRBV7-9|.|TRBD1
CASRQGPHSGNTIYF
TGTGCCAGCAGACAGGGGCCCCACTCTGGAAACACCATATATTTT